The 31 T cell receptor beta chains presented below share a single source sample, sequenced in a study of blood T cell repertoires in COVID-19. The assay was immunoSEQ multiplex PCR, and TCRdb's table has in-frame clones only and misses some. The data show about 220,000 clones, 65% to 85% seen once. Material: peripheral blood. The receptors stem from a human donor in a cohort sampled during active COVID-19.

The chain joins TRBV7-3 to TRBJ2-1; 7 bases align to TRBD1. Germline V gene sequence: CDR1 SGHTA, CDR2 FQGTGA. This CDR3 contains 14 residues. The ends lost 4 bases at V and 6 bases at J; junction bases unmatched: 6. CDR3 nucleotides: TGTGCCAGCAGCTCGTACGGGACAGCCAATGAGCAGTTCTTC. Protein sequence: CASSSYGTANEQFF.

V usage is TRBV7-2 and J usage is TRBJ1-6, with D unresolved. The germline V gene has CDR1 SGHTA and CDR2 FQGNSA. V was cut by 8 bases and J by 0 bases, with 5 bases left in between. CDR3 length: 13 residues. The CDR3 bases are TGTGCCAGCCTTAGCTCCTATAATTCACCCCTCCACTTT. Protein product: CASLSSYNSPLHF.

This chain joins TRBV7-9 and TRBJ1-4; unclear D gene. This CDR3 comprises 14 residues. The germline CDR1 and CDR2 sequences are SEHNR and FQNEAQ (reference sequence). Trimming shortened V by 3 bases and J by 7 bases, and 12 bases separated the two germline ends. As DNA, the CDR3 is TGTGCCAGCAGCTTCAGGAGGTCGGGTGAAAAACTGTTTTTT. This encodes CASSFRRSGEKLFF.

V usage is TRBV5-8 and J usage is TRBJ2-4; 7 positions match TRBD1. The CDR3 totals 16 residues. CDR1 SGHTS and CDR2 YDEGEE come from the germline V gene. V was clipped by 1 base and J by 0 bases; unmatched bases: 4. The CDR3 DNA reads TGTGCCAGCAGCTTGATGGGACAGTTAGCCAAAAACATTCAGTACTTC. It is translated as CASSLMGQLAKNIQYF.

The DNA for the CDR3 is TGTGCCAGCAGCCTCCGGACAGGGGGTCTCTACGAGCAGTACTTC. As protein: CASSLRTGGLYEQYF. This chain uses TRBV7-2 with TRBJ2-7, with TRBD1 matching over 10 bases. The junction had 7 bases not matched to a gene; V was cut back by 5 bases and J by 3 bases. The CDR3 has 15 residues. In germline, CDR1 is SGHTA, CDR2 FQGNSA.

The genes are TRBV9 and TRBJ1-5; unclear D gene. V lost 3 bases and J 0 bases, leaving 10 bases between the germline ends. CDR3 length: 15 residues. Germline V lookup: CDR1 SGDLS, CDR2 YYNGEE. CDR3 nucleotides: TGTGCCAGCAGCGCCGCGGGGTATAGCAATCAGCCCCAGCATTTT. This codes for CASSAAGYSNQPQHF.

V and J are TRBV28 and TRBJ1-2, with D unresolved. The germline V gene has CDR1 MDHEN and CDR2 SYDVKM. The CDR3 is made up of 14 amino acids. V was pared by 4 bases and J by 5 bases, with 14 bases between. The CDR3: CASSSQLTGYGYTF. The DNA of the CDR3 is TGTGCCAGCAGTTCACAACTGACGGGTTATGGCTACACCTTC.

The DNA of the CDR3 is TGTGCCACCAGTGATTCCCGACTAGCGGGTGGTACAGATACGCAGTATTTT. Its translation: CATSDSRLAGGTDTQYF. The chain employs TRBV24-1 and TRBJ2-3, with 10 bases that match TRBD2. The junction had 7 bases not matched to a gene; V was cut back by 2 bases and J by 3 bases. The CDR3 runs to 17 residues. Germline CDR1 is KGHDR and CDR2 is SFDVKD.

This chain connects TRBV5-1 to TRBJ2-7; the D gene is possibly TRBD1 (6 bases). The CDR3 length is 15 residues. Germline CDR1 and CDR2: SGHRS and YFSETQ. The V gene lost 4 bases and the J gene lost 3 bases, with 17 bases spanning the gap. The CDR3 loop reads CASSPGGLPYYEQYF. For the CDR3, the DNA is TGCGCCAGCAGCCCTGGGGGCCTACCATACTACGAGCAGTACTTC.

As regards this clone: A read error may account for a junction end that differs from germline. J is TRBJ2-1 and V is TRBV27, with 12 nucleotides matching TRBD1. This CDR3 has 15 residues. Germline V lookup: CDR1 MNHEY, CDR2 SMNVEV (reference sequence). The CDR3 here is CASRGGTGGYSEQFF. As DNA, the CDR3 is TGTGCCAGCAGGGGCGGGACAGGGGGCTACAGTGAGCAGTTCTTC.

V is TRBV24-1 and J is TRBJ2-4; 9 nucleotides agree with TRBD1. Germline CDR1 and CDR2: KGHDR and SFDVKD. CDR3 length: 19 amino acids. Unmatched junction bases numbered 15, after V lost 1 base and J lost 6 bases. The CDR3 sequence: CATSDFRSGQGASRNIQYF. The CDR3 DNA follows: TGTGCCACCAGTGATTTTAGATCGGGACAGGGAGCTTCCAGAAACATTCAGTACTTC.

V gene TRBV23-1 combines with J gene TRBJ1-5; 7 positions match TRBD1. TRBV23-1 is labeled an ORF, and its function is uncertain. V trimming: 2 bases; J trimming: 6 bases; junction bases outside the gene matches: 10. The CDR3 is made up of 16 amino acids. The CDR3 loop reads CASSQTGEECSQPQHF. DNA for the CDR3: TGCGCCAGCAGTCAAACAGGGGAAGAATGTAGTCAGCCCCAGCATTTT.

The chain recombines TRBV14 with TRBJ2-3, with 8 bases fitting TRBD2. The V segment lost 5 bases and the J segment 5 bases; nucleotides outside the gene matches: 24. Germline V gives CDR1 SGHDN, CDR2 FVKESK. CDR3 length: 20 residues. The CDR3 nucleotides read TGTGCCAGCAGCGTCTACCGGGTCCAGCTTCGAGCGGGAGTAGGAGATACGCAGTATTTT. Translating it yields CASSVYRVQLRAGVGDTQYF.

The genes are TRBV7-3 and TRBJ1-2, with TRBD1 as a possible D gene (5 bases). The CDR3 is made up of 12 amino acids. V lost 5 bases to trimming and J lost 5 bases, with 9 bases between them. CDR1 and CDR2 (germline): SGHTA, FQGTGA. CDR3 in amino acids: CASSPGGYGYTF. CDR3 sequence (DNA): TGTGCCAGCAGCCCCGGGGGATATGGCTACACCTTC. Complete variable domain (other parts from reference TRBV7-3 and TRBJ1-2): GAGVSQTPSNKVTEKGKYVELRCDPISGHTALYWYRQSLGQGPEFLIYFQGTGAADDSGLPNDRFFAVRPEGSVSTLKIQRTERGDSAVYLCASSPGGYGYTFGSGTRLTVV.

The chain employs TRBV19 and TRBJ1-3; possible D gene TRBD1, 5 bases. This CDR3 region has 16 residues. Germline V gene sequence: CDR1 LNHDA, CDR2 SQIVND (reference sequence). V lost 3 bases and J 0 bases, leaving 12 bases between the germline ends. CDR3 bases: TGTGCCAGTAGTATGGGGGAGGGGAACTCTGGAAACACCATATATTTT. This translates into CASSMGEGNSGNTIYF.

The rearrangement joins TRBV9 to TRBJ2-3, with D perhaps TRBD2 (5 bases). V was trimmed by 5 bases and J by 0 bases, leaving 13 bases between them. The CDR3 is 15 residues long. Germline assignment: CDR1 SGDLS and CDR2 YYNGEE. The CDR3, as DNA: TGTGCCAGCAGGGCCCATCCGGGGAGCACAGATACGCAGTATTTT. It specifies CASRAHPGSTDTQYF.

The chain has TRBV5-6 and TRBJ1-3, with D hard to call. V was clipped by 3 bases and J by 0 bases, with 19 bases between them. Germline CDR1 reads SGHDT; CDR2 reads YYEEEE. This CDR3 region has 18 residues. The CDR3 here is CASSYLSGDLFSGNTIYF. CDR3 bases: TGTGCCAGCAGCTACTTGTCAGGCGACCTTTTCTCTGGAAACACCATATATTTT.

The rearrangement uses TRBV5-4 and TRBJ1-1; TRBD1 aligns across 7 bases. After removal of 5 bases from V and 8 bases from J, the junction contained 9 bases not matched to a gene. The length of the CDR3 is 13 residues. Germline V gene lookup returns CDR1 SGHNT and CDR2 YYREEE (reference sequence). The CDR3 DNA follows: TGTGCCAGCAGAAACCCCTCGGACAGGGAAGCTTTCTTT. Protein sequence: CASRNPSDREAFF.

The CDR3 here is CASSPRVSRYEQYF. CDR3 sequence (DNA): TGTGCCAGCAGCCCTAGAGTATCCCGCTACGAGCAGTACTTC. The rearrangement uses TRBV3-1 (or the pseudogene TRBV3-2) and TRBJ2-7; D remains ambiguous. The CDR3 extends over 14 amino acids. Germline V lookup: CDR1 LGHDT, CDR2 YNNKEL (reference sequence). V was pared by 4 bases and J by 3 bases, with 13 bases between.

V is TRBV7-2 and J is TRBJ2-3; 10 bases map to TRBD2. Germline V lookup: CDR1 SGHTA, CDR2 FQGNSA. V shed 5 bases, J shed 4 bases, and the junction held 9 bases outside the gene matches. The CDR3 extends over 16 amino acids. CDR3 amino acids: CASSPSSAGGPDTQYF. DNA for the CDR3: TGTGCCAGCAGCCCAAGTTCAGCGGGAGGGCCAGATACGCAGTATTTT.

The CDR3 protein is CASSLGAAESYEQYF. CDR3 in DNA: TGTGCCAGCAGCTTAGGGGCAGCGGAATCCTACGAGCAGTACTTC. The chain employs TRBV7-9 and TRBJ2-7, with a possible D match to TRBD2 (5 bases). Germline V gene lookup returns CDR1 SEHNR and CDR2 FQNEAQ (reference sequence). V lost 1 base, J lost 1 base, and 11 bases lay in between. There are 15 residues in the CDR3.

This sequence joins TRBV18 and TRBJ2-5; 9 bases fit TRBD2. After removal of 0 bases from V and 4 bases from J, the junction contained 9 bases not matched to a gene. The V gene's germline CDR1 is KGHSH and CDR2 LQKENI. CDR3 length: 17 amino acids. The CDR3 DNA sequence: TGTGCCAGCTCACCACCGTCCACTTTAGCGGGAGTAGAGACCCAGTACTTC. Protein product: CASSPPSTLAGVETQYF. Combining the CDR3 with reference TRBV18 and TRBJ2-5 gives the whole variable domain NAGVMQNPRHLVRRRGQEARLRCSPMKGHSHVYWYRQLPEEGLKFMVYLQKENIIDESGMPKERFSAEFPKEGPSILRIQQVVRGDSAAYFCASSPPSTLAGVETQYFGPGTRLLVL.

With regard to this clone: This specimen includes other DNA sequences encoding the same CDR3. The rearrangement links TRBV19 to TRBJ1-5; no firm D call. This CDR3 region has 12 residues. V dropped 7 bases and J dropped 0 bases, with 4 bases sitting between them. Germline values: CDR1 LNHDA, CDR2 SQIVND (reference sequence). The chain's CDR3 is CASTNSNQPQHF. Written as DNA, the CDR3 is TGTGCCAGTACAAATAGCAATCAGCCCCAGCATTTT.

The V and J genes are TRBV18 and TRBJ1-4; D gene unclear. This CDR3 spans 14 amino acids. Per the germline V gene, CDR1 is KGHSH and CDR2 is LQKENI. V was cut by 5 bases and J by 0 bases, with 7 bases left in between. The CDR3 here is CASSSSSTNEKLFF. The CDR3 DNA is TGTGCCAGCTCATCTAGTTCAACTAATGAAAAACTGTTTTTT.

The CDR3 coding sequence is TGTGCCAGTACCGGAGGGACAGCCAAATCCTACGAGCAGTACTTC. It specifies CASTGGTAKSYEQYF. The chain links TRBV19 to TRBJ2-7; tentative D call: TRBD1 (7 bases). Trimming took off 7 bases at V and 1 base at J, with 17 bases between the two ends. Germline-derived CDR1 and CDR2 are LNHDA and SQIVND (reference sequence). The CDR3 totals 15 residues.

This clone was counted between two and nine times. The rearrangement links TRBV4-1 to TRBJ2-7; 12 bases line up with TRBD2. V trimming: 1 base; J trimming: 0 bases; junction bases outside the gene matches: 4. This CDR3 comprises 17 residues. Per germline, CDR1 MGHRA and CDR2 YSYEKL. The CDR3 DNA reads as TGCGCCAGCAGCCAAGCGGTGACTAGCGGGAGCTCCTACGAGCAGTACTTC. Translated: CASSQAVTSGSSYEQYF.

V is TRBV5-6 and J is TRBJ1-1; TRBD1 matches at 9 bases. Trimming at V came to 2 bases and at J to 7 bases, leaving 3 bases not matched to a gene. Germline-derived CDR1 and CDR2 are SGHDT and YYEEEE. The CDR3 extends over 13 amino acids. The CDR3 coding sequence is TGTGCCAGCAGCTTTAGGACAGGGGATGAAGCTTTCTTT. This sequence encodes CASSFRTGDEAFF.

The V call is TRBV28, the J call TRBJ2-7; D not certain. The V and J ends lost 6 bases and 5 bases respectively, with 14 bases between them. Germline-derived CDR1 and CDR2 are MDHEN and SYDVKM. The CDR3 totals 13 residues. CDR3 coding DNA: TGTGCCAGCAGAAAGCCTACGGTGGACGAGCAGTACTTC. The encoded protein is CASRKPTVDEQYF.

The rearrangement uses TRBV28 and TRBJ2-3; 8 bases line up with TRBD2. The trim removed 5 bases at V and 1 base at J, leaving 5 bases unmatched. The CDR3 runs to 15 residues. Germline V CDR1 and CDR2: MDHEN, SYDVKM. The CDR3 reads CASSPRGGGTDTQYF. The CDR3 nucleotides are TGTGCCAGCAGTCCCCGGGGGGGAGGCACAGATACGCAGTATTTT.

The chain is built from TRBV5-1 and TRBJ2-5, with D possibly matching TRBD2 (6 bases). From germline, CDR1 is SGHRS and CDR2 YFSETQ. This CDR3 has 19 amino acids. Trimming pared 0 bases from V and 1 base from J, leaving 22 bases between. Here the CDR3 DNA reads TGCGCCAGCAGCTTGGCCACCCCCGGGTCAGGGACTTCCCAAGAGACCCAGTACTTC. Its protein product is CASSLATPGSGTSQETQYF.

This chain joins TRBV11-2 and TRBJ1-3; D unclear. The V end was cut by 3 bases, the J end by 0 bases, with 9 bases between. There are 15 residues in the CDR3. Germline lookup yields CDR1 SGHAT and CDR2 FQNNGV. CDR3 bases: TGTGCCAGCAGCTTTGGGCCAGGCTCTGGAAACACCATATATTTT. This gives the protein CASSFGPGSGNTIYF. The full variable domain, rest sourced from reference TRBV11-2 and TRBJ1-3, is EAGVAQSPRYKIIEKRQSVAFWCNPISGHATLYWYQQILGQGPKLLIQFQNNGVVDDSQLPKDRFSAERLKGVDSTLKIQPAKLEDSAVYLCASSFGPGSGNTIYFGEGSWLTVV.